This T cell receptor (beta chain) was obtained from a study of blood T cell repertoires in COVID-19. This clone was counted a few times. The table came from immunoSEQ multiplex PCR; TCRdb's copy has only in-frame clones and leaves some out. The sample includes roughly 160,000 clones, approximately 86% of them seen just once. This clonotype was obtained from a woman of 80 years or more with COVID-19, enrolled during active disease. The sample was peripheral blood.

The CDR3 nucleotides read TGCAGTGCTAGTAGCGGGAGCGTTGCCGGGGAGCTGTTTTTT. Residues: CSASSGSVAGELFF. The chain has TRBV20-1 and TRBJ2-2; 9 bases map to TRBD2. This CDR3 is built from 14 residues. The germline gives CDR1 DFQATT, CDR2 SNEGSKA (reference sequence). The junction had 5 bases not matched to a gene; V was cut back by 3 bases and J by 6 bases.